A selection of T cell receptor beta chains follows, all from one sample in a study of blood T cells in healthy people across ages. In TCRdb, the 5' RACE reads were re-called with MiXCR into one record per CDR3 protein. The sample records 1.5 million to 2 million distinct CDR3 sequences, about 50% being singletons. Material: blood. Source of these receptors: a woman between 40 and 55 years old in good health. CDR3s include the opening cysteine and the closing phenylalanine or tryptophan. The order of the fields is J gene, clone size, V gene, CDR3 protein. Rows give clone size only sometimes, using once, few, many, or a class for an expanded clone.

>TRBJ2-3|NA|TRBV24-1
CATSAGTSGYTDTQYF
>TRBJ2-1|NA|TRBV18
CASSPGQGAGEQFF
>TRBJ1-1|NA|TRBV15
CATSGSTGQGTEAFF
>NA|NA|TRBV27
CASSLWGASYNEQYF
>TRBJ1-4|NA|TRBV14
CASSQAAYGAKLFF
>TRBJ1-6|NA|TRBV7-2
CASSFLPLSSPLHF
>TRBJ1-5|NA|TRBV7-8
CASSLTSLGQPQHF
>TRBJ2-1|few|TRBV6-2/TRBV6-3
CASSSLLAGGGYSSYNEQFF
>NA|NA|TRBV20-1
CSVFRDRVYEQYF
>TRBJ2-5|NA|TRBV7-2
CASSRAGPGETQYF
>TRBJ2-1|NA|TRBV5-1
CASSNLGEQFF
>TRBJ2-1|few|TRBV12-3/TRBV12-4
CASSLTPSREQFF
>TRBJ1-2|few|TRBV5-1
CASSLAGVDSQRGYTF
>TRBJ2-5|NA|TRBV3-1
CASRPGQGSTETQYF
>TRBJ2-1|few|TRBV28
CASSPAHEQFF
>TRBJ2-7|NA|TRBV28
CASSHGALPQYF
>TRBJ1-2|once|TRBV7-2
CASSPRAVTWYGYTF
>TRBJ2-3|few|TRBV7-7
CASSPGLAGGRQYF
>TRBJ1-5|NA|TRBV5-6
CASRFALGNQPQHF
>TRBJ2-1|NA|TRBV6-5
CASTGIPDNEQFF
>TRBJ2-5|few|TRBV9
CASSVDGTSEETQYF
>TRBJ1-1|NA|TRBV4-3
CASSQDEPTNTEAFF
>TRBJ2-7|NA|TRBV20-1
CSAAQGVRYEQYF
>TRBJ1-2|NA|TRBV7-8
CASSPGGKEASYGYTF
>NA|few|TRBV4-1
CASSQDGVFRTQYF
>TRBJ2-4|once|TRBV2
CASGGLEKNIQYF
>NA|NA|TRBV6-2/TRBV6-3
CASRRALVSSYNEQYF
>NA|NA|TRBV29-1
CSVEAPSSYNEQYF
>TRBJ2-2|few|TRBV29-1
CSVSRTPGTGELFF
>TRBJ1-1|NA|TRBV7-9
CASSPRGAENTEAFF
>TRBJ2-7|NA|TRBV6-2/TRBV6-3
CASGYSGGHSYEQYF
>TRBJ2-3|NA|TRBV15
CATSRDRDTTTKSTDTQYF
>NA|few|TRBV6-2/TRBV6-3
CASSPSGGVYNEQYF
>TRBJ1-4|NA|TRBV28
CASGRQGGGEKLFF
>TRBJ1-2|NA|TRBV12-3/TRBV12-4
CASSFDRVEGGYTF
>TRBJ2-5|NA|TRBV2
CASSGPLTETGPNEQYF
>TRBJ2-1|NA|TRBV5-1
CASSTGQGGLNEQFF
>TRBJ1-2|NA|TRBV9
CASSIAGTGDCGYTF
>TRBJ2-7|few|TRBV29-1
CSVASGGANEQYF
>TRBJ2-3|NA|TRBV5-6
CASSLPSGGTTTDTQYF
>TRBJ2-1|NA|TRBV7-6
CASSSGQGIYNEQFF
>TRBJ2-1|few|TRBV6-2/TRBV6-3
CASSYSGLVNEQFF
>TRBJ2-7|few|TRBV3-1
CASSQGRVDEQYF
>TRBJ2-7|NA|TRBV7-8
CASSISGTYEQYF
>TRBJ2-3|NA|TRBV9
CASSIGDNTDTQYF
>TRBJ2-1|NA|TRBV20-1
CSARTINHEQFF
>TRBJ2-5|NA|TRBV4-1
CASSQTGGTRLETQYF
>TRBJ2-1|few|TRBV5-6
CASSLDRDRARNEQFF
>TRBJ2-6|few|TRBV12-3/TRBV12-4
CASSLGSLAGANVLTF
>TRBJ2-3|NA|TRBV11-2
CASSLVAGVGKTDTQYF
>TRBJ2-4|NA|TRBV6-6
CASSQSPGTENIQYF
>TRBJ2-5|few|TRBV9
CASSVAGGAIQETQYF
>TRBJ2-5|few|TRBV9
CASSDGTGAQETQYF
>TRBJ2-5|NA|TRBV25-1
CASSAGGGGAQETQYF
>TRBJ1-5|NA|TRBV12-3/TRBV12-4
CASSLALRWDRAPSPQHF
>TRBJ1-1|few|TRBV14
CASSQVRGGTEAFF
>TRBJ2-5|NA|TRBV7-2
CASSLTGGFQEAQYF
>TRBJ2-1|once|TRBV24-1
CATSDPGSSYNEQFF
>TRBJ2-7|few|TRBV7-2
CASSLGTLTPPYEQYF